These 25 T cell receptor beta chains originate from one sample sequenced in a study of blood T cell repertoires in COVID-19. Assay used: immunoSEQ multiplex PCR; TCRdb lists only in-frame clones, some missing. The table has approximately 290,000 clones, about 80% seen once. Sequenced: peripheral blood. The origin of the receptors is a person aged 65-85 years with COVID-19, enrolled during active disease.

The V and J genes are TRBV9 and TRBJ1-6, with 7 bases identical to TRBD1. This CDR3 comprises 14 residues. CDR1 and CDR2 from the germline V gene are SGDLS and YYNGEE. Trimming took 3 bases from V and 9 from J; bases not matched to a gene: 6. This CDR3 is CASSGQGFSSPLHF. The CDR3 DNA reads TGTGCCAGCAGCGGACAGGGTTTTTCTTCACCCCTCCACTTT.

The rearrangement uses TRBV7-3 and TRBJ2-1; 11 nucleotides align to TRBD2. Germline CDR1 reads SGHTA; CDR2 reads FQGTGA. The CDR3 contains 15 residues. V lost 5 bases and J lost 10; bases outside the gene matches: 10. The CDR3 is CASSPKTSGMGEQFF. In nucleotides, the CDR3 is TGTGCCAGCAGCCCGAAGACTAGCGGGATGGGCGAGCAGTTCTTC.

V gene TRBV25-1 combines with J gene TRBJ1-4; D remains unclear. Looked up from germline, CDR1 is MGHDK and CDR2 is SYGVNS. This CDR3 is built from 14 residues. The V end lost 5 bases, the J end lost 2 bases, and 9 bases lay between the germline ends. CDR3 DNA: TGTGCCAGCAGTCCGCCTAATACTAATGAAAAACTGTTTTTT. Residues: CASSPPNTNEKLFF.

The genes are TRBV14 and TRBJ2-1, with 8 bases fitting TRBD2. This CDR3 contains 13 residues. The trim removed 4 bases at V and 7 bases at J, leaving 3 bases unmatched. Germline V gene lookup returns CDR1 SGHDN and CDR2 FVKESK. This CDR3 is CASSLPSGNEQFF. Here the CDR3 DNA reads TGTGCCAGCAGCCTGCCTAGCGGGAATGAGCAGTTCTTC.

The chain employs TRBV7-9 and TRBJ2-5, with D maybe TRBD2 (6 bases). The CDR3 contains 15 residues. Germline assignment: CDR1 SEHNR and CDR2 FQNEAQ (reference sequence). Trimming left V 2 bases short and J 5 bases short, with 15 bases between. CDR3 in DNA: TGTGCCAGCAGCTTAAGGGAGGCGGCGAGGGAGACCCAGTACTTC. Its translation is CASSLREAARETQYF.

This chain links TRBV4-2 with TRBJ2-1, with 11 bases identical to TRBD2. J gave up 2 bases and V 3 bases, and 6 bases lay outside the gene matches. Germline CDR1 LGHNA, CDR2 YNFKEQ. The length of the CDR3 is 17 residues. The CDR3 DNA follows: TGTGCCAGCAGCCAGGAACTAGCGGGAGAAACCTACAATGAGCAGTTCTTC. This gives the protein CASSQELAGETYNEQFF.

The J gene is TRBJ2-1, the V gene TRBV27; TRBD2 matches 9 bases. The CDR3 totals 14 residues. V lost 6 bases and J lost 5; bases outside the gene matches: 5. The germline CDR1 and CDR2 sequences are MNHEY and SMNVEV (reference sequence). CDR3 coding DNA: TGTGCCAGCAGCCCGCTAGCGGGGCACAATGAGCAGTTCTTC. Residues: CASSPLAGHNEQFF.

The chain carries TRBV15 and TRBJ2-7, with a possible D match to TRBD1 (6 bases). Trimming took 0 bases from V and 2 from J, leaving 14 bases between them. The CDR3 contains 16 residues. Germline V gene lookup returns CDR1 LNHNV and CDR2 YYDKDF (reference sequence). CDR3 in amino acids: CATSRDIGQGTYEQYF. The CDR3 nucleotides are TGTGCCACCAGCAGAGATATAGGGCAGGGGACCTACGAGCAGTACTTC.

The rearrangement joins TRBV2 to TRBJ1-6; TRBD1 might be the D (6 bases). The V gene's germline CDR1 is SNHLY and CDR2 FYNNEI. This CDR3 is built from 17 residues. V was cut by 5 bases and J by 7 bases, with 21 bases left in between. The CDR3 reads CASSRYGGGGGNSPLHF. In DNA form, the CDR3 reads TGTGCCAGCAGTAGATATGGGGGGGGCGGCGGGAATTCACCCCTCCACTTT.

The chain employs TRBV5-1 and TRBJ2-2; 9 nucleotides align to TRBD1. J was trimmed by 5 bases and V by 3 bases; bases with no gene match: 5. The CDR3 runs to 15 residues. CDR1 SGHRS and CDR2 YFSETQ come from the germline V gene. CDR3 sequence (DNA): TGCGCCAGCAGCTCAAACAGGGGGCCTACCGGGGAGCTGTTTTTT. Encoded protein: CASSSNRGPTGELFF.

CDR3 bases: TGTGCCTGGACCAAACTCAGGGGAGCGGGAACTGAAGCTTTCTTT. As protein: CAWTKLRGAGTEAFF. The chain uses TRBV30 and TRBJ1-1, with D perhaps matching TRBD1 (6 bases). CDR3 length equals 15 residues. Trimming pared 4 bases from V and 5 bases from J, leaving 20 bases between. Germline CDR1 is GTSNPN and CDR2 is SVGIG (reference sequence).

The CDR3 region is CASSETGGSVGYTF. The CDR3 bases are TGTGCCAGCAGTGAGACAGGGGGCTCCGTTGGCTACACCTTC. J is TRBJ1-2 and V is TRBV6-1; 10 bases are shared with TRBD1. CDR3 length: 14 amino acids. The J segment lost 7 bases and the V segment lost 3 bases, leaving 5 bases of the junction unmatched. CDR1 is MNHNS, CDR2 SASEGT, per germline.

The chain employs TRBV5-1 and TRBJ2-1; possible D gene TRBD2, 6 bases. Deletions cut 0 bases from V and 6 bases from J, with 16 bases between. From germline, CDR1 is SGHRS and CDR2 YFSETQ. CDR3 length: 16 amino acids. CDR3 sequence reads: CASSLGGGGGRNEQFF. The DNA of the CDR3 is TGCGCCAGCAGCTTGGGCGGTGGGGGAGGCCGCAATGAGCAGTTCTTC.

The chain has TRBV30 and TRBJ2-7, with D maybe TRBD1 (5 bases). CDR3 length: 15 residues. V was pared by 0 bases and J by 10 bases, with 22 bases between. Germline CDR1 and CDR2: GTSNPN and SVGIG (reference sequence). Here the CDR3 reads CAWSVLSGHPSRQYF. The CDR3 DNA reads as TGTGCCTGGAGTGTACTCTCTGGACACCCCAGCCGCCAGTACTTC.

CDR3 amino acids: CSVEGTSGLSYNEQFF. DNA of the CDR3: TGCAGCGTTGAAGGGACTAGCGGTTTATCCTACAATGAGCAGTTCTTC. The chain uses TRBV29-1 and TRBJ2-1; 10 bases map to TRBD2. CDR1 SQVTM and CDR2 ANQGSEA come from the germline V gene. The CDR3 sequence is 16 residues long. Trimming at V came to 1 base and at J to 1 base, leaving 4 bases not matched to a gene.

This chain links TRBV19 with TRBJ2-1, with 11 positions matching TRBD2. The CDR3 totals 17 residues. The J segment lost 2 bases and the V segment lost 3 bases, leaving 6 bases of the junction unmatched. Germline lookup yields CDR1 LNHDA and CDR2 SQIVND (reference sequence). This CDR3 reads CASSIVSSGGPYNEQFF. CDR3 nucleotides: TGTGCCAGTAGTATCGTTTCTAGCGGGGGGCCCTACAATGAGCAGTTCTTC. Using reference TRBV19 and TRBJ2-1 for the parts outside the CDR3, the full variable domain is DGGITQSPKYLFRKEGQNVTLSCEQNLNHDAMYWYRQDPGQGLRLIYYSQIVNDFQKGDIAEGYSVSREKKESFPLTVTSAQKNPTAFYLCASSIVSSGGPYNEQFFGPGTRLTVL.

DNA of the CDR3: TGTGCCAGCAGCAGGACTTCCCCCTATGGCTACACCTTC. As protein: CASSRTSPYGYTF. The chain employs TRBV3-1 (or the pseudogene TRBV3-2) and TRBJ1-2; D remains unclear. Germline CDR1 is LGHDT and CDR2 is YNNKEL (reference sequence). This CDR3 has 13 amino acids. The ends were cut back, 5 bases at V and 4 bases at J, with 11 bases in the middle.

The chain links TRBV5-4 to TRBJ1-6; D gene unclear. The CDR3 loop spans 15 amino acids. CDR1 and CDR2 from the germline V gene are SGHNT and YYREEE (reference sequence). V lost 0 bases and J lost 6, with 10 bases in between. The CDR3 region has the DNA TGTGCCAGCAGCTTGGCCACGGGTAGTAATTCACCCCTCCACTTT. This translates into CASSLATGSNSPLHF.

The chain combines TRBV28 with TRBJ1-6, with 7 bases aligning to TRBD1. CDR1 is MDHEN and CDR2 is SYDVKM in the germline V gene. There are 15 residues in the CDR3. Unmatched junction bases numbered 11, after V lost 5 bases and J lost 10 bases. In nucleotides, the CDR3 is TGTGCCAGCAGTCCGATCGACAGGGAGTTGTCACCCCTCCACTTT. This sequence encodes CASSPIDRELSPLHF.

The genes are TRBV7-2 and TRBJ1-2; D not resolved. Germline V gene sequence: CDR1 SGHTA, CDR2 FQGNSA. V was clipped by 5 bases and J by 4 bases, with 14 bases between them. CDR3 length: 14 amino acids. As DNA, the CDR3 is TGTGCCAGCAGCCCTTTGGGCAGTCGCTATGGCTACACCTTC. It yields the protein CASSPLGSRYGYTF.

The J gene is TRBJ2-3, the V gene TRBV7-6, with 13 bases fitting TRBD2. V was pared by 4 bases and J by 5 bases, with 6 bases of the junction left unmatched. The CDR3 sequence is 16 residues long. The germline CDR1 and CDR2 sequences are SGHVS and FNYEAQ. The CDR3 nucleotides read TGTGCCAGCAGCTCTACTAGCGGGGGGGCCATAGATACGCAGTATTTT. This codes for CASSSTSGGAIDTQYF. Full variable domain (outside the CDR3, taken from reference TRBV7-6 and TRBJ2-3): GAGVSQSPRYKVTKRGQDVALRCDPISGHVSLYWYRQALGQGPEFLTYFNYEAQQDKSGLPNDRFSAERPEGSISTLTIQRTEQRDSAMYRCASSSTSGGAIDTQYFGPGTRLTVL.

The chain links TRBV19 to TRBJ1-1; D is possibly TRBD1 (6 bases). Germline V lookup: CDR1 LNHDA, CDR2 SQIVND (reference sequence). Between the trimmed V and J ends, which lost 7 bases and 7 bases, there was a span of 10 bases. The CDR3 extends over 11 amino acids. The CDR3 protein is CASIQGIEAFF. The DNA of the CDR3 is TGTGCCAGTATACAGGGCATTGAAGCTTTCTTT.

The rearrangement uses TRBV6-2 or TRBV6-3 and TRBJ1-1; tentatively, D is TRBD1 (6 bases). V gave up 2 bases and J gave up 3 bases, with 16 bases separating them. The CDR3 length is 16 residues. Germline V CDR1 and CDR2: MNHEY, SVGEGT. The chain's CDR3 is CASSYHRRGGYTEAFF. CDR3 nucleotides: TGTGCCAGCAGTTACCACAGGAGAGGGGGATACACTGAAGCTTTCTTT.

This chain uses TRBV5-4 with TRBJ1-2; tentative D call: TRBD1 (6 bases). With 4 bases removed from V and 4 bases from J, the gap between germline ends came to 17 bases. Germline assignment: CDR1 SGHNT and CDR2 YYREEE (reference sequence). This CDR3 region has 15 residues. CDR3 nucleotides: TGTGCCAGCAGCCTCGTCGGGGGGGCGAGCTATGGCTACACCTTC. Protein sequence: CASSLVGGASYGYTF.

This chain links TRBV28 with TRBJ2-7, with D perhaps TRBD1 (6 bases). CDR3 size: 15 residues. The germline CDR1 and CDR2 sequences are MDHEN and SYDVKM. V gave up 2 bases and J gave up 0 bases, with 11 bases separating them. As DNA, the CDR3 is TGTGCCAGCAGTTTAATAAAGGGGGACTCCTACGAGCAGTACTTC. Translated: CASSLIKGDSYEQYF.